This T cell receptor (beta chain) was found in a study of blood T cell repertoires in COVID-19. Trimming pared 1 base from V and 8 bases from J, leaving 8 bases between. CDR3 length equals 12 residues. Generated by immunoSEQ multiplex PCR, the TCRdb table keeps only in-frame clones and is missing some. The repertoire holds under 300,000 clones, about nine tenths seen once, with more than 0.8% in the top ten. The chain combines TRBV12-3 or TRBV12-4 with TRBJ1-1; unclear D gene. The TCR comes from a young man with COVID-19, enrolled during active disease. The sample taken for sequencing was peripheral blood. The DNA for the CDR3 is TGTGCCAGCAGTTTAGGCTCGGTCGAAGCTTTCTTT. It yields the protein CASSLGSVEAFF.